This T cell receptor beta chain was obtained from a study of response to subunit inactivated influenza vaccine. TCRdb used MiXCR to reprocess the RT-PCR reads, holding one entry per CDR3 protein. The table includes 550,000 to 650,000 distinct CDR3 sequences, 10% to 15% detected once. Remarks on this clonotype: Its matching antigen is unknown.

Regarding the study as a whole: After each seasonal influenza vaccination, few new T cells are recruited, the authors suggested.

CDR3 length equals 17 residues. V shed 2 bases, J shed 4 bases, and the junction held 9 bases outside the gene matches. Germline-derived CDR1 and CDR2 are LNHDA and SQIVND (reference sequence). The chain couples TRBV19 to TRBJ1-5; 9 positions match TRBD1. Material: PBMCs from blood, obtained on the day of vaccination. The TCR was taken from a man in his fifties or sixties who received an inactivated influenza vaccine. This chain's CDR3 is CASSIHRTGERNQPQHF. The CDR3, as DNA: TGTGCCAGTAGTATACATCGGACAGGGGAGAGGAATCAGCCCCAGCATTTT.